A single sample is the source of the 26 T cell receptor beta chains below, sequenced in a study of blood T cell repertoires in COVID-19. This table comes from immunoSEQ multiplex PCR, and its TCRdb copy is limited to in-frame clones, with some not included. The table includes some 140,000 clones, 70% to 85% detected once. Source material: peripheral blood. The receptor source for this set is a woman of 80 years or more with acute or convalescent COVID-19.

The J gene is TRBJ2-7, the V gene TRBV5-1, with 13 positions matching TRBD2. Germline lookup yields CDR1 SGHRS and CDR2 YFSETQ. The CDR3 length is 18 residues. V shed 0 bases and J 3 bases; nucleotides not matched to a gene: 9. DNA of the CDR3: TGCGCCAGCAGCTTGGGCGGGACTAGCGGGGCCTCGATCTACGAGCAGTACTTC. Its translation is CASSLGGTSGASIYEQYF.

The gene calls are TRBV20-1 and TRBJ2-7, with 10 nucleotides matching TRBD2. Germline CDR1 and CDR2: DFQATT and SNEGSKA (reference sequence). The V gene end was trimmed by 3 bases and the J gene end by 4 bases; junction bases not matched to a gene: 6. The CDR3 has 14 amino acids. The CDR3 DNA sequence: TGCAGTGCTAGTCGAGCGGGAGGGCAATACGAGCAGTACTTC. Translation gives CSASRAGGQYEQYF.

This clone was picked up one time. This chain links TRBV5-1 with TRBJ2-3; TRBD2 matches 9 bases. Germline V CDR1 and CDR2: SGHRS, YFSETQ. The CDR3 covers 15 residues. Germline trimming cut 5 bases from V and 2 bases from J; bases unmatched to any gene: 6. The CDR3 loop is CASRRLAASTDTQYF. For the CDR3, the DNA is TGCGCCAGCAGGCGACTAGCGGCCTCCACAGATACGCAGTATTTT.

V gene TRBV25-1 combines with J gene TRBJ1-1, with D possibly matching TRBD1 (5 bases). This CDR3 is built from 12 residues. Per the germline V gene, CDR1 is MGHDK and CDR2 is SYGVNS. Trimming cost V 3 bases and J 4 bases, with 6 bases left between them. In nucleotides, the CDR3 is TGTGCCAGCAGTGAGGGGGGCACTGAAGCTTTCTTT. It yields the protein CASSEGGTEAFF.

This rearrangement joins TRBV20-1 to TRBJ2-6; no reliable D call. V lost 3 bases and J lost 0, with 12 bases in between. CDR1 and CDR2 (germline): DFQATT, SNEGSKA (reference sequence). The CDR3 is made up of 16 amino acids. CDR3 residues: CSASSGLYSGANVLTF. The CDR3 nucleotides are TGCAGTGCTAGTTCAGGTCTATACTCTGGGGCCAACGTCCTGACTTTC.

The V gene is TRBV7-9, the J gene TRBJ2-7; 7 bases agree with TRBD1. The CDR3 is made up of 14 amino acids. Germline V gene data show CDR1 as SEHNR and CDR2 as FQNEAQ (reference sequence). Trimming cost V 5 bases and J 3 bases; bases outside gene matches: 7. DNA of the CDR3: TGTGCCAGCAGCAAGAGACAGGGCTTCTACGAGCAGTACTTC. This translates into CASSKRQGFYEQYF.

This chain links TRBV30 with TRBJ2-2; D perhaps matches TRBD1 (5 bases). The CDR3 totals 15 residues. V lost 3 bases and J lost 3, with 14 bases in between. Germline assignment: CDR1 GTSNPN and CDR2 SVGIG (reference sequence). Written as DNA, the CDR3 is TGTGCCTGGAGCAGGGCCCCCCGGGACACCGGGGAGCTGTTTTTT. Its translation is CAWSRAPRDTGELFF.

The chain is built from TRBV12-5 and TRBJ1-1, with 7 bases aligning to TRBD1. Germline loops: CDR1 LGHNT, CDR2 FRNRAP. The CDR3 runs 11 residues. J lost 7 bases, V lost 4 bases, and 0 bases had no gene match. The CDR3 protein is CASGWDSEAFF. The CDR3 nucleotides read TGTGCTAGTGGTTGGGACAGTGAAGCTTTCTTT.

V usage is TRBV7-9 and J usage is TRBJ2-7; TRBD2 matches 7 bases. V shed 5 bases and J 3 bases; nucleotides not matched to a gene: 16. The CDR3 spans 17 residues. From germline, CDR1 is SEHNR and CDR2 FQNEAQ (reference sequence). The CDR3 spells CASSQLDTAGNRYEQYF. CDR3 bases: TGTGCCAGCAGCCAATTGGATACAGCGGGAAACCGCTACGAGCAGTACTTC.

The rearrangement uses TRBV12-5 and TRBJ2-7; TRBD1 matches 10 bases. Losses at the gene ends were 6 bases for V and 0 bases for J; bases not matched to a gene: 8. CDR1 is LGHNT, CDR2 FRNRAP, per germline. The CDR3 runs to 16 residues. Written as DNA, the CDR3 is TGTGCTAGTGGAAAGGGACAGGGGATTCCCTCCTACGAGCAGTACTTC. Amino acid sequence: CASGKGQGIPSYEQYF.

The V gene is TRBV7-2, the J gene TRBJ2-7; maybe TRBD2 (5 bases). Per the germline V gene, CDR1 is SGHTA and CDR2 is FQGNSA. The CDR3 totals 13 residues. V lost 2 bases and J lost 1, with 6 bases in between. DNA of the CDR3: TGTGCCAGCAGCTTACCGGGATCCTACGAGCAGTACTTC. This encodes CASSLPGSYEQYF.

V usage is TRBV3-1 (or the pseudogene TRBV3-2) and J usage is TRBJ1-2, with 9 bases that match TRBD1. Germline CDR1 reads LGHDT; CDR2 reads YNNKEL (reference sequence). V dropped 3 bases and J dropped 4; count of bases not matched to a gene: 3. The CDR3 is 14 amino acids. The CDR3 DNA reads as TGTGCCAGCAGCCAGGACAGGGGATTCTATGGCTACACCTTC. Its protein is CASSQDRGFYGYTF.

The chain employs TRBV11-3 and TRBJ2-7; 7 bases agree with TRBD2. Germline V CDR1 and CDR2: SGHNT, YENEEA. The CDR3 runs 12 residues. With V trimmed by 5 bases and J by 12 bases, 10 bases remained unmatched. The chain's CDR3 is CASSPGTTEVYF. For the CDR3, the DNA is TGTGCCAGCAGCCCAGGGACTACTGAGGTGTACTTC.

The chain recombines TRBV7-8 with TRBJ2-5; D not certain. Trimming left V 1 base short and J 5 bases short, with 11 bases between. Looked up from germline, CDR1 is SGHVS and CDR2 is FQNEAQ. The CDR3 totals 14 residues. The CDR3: CASSLVVASETQYF. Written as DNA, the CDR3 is TGTGCCAGCAGCTTAGTGGTAGCTTCGGAGACCCAGTACTTC.

The CDR3 here is CASRLHRAHQPQHF. The CDR3 bases are TGTGCCAGCAGGCTTCACAGGGCCCATCAGCCCCAGCATTTT. The J gene is TRBJ1-5, the V gene TRBV27; tentatively, D is TRBD1 (6 bases). The CDR3 runs to 14 residues. Trimming left V 6 bases short and J 5 bases short, with 14 bases between. Germline CDR1 and CDR2: MNHEY and SMNVEV (reference sequence).

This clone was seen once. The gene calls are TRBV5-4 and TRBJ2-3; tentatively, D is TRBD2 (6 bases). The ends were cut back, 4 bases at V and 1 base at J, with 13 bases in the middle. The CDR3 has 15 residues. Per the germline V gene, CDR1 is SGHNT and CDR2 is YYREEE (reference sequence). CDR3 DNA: TGTGCCAGCAGCCCCACTAGCTTCGGCACAGATACGCAGTATTTT. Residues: CASSPTSFGTDTQYF.

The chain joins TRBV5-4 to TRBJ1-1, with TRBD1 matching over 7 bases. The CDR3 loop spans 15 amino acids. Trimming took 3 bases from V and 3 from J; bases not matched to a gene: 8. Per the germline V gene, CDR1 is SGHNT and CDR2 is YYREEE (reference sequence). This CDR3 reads CASSSGPDRDTEAFF. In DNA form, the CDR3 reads TGTGCCAGCAGCTCGGGACCTGACAGGGACACTGAAGCTTTCTTT.

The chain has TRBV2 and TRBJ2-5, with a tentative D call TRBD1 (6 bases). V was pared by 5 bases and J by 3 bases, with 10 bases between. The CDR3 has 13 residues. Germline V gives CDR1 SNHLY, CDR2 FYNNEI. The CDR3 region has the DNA TGTGCCAGCAGTCGGGACAACAAAGAGACCCAGTACTTC. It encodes CASSRDNKETQYF.

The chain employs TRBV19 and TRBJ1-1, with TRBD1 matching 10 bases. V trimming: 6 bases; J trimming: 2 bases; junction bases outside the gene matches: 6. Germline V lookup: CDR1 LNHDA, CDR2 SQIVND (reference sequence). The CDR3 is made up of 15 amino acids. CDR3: CASSPGTGDNTEAFF. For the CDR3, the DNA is TGTGCCAGTAGCCCCGGGACAGGGGACAACACTGAAGCTTTCTTT.

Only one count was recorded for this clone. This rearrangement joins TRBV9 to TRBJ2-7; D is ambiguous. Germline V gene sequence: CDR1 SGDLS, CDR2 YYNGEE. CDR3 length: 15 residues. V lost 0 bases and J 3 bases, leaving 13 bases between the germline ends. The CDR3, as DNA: TGTGCCAGCAGCGTAGCGGCGGCAACAAACTACGAGCAGTACTTC. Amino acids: CASSVAAATNYEQYF.

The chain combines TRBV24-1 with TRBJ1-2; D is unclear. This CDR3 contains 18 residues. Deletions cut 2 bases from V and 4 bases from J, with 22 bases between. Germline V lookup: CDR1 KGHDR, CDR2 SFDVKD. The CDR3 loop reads CATSDSAETNTPPYGYTF. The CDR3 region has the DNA TGTGCCACCAGTGATTCGGCAGAGACAAACACTCCCCCCTATGGCTACACCTTC.

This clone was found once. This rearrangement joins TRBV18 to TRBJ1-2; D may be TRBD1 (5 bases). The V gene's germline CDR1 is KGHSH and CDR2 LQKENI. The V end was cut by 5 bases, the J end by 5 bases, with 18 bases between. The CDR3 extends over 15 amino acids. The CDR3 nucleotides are TGTGCCAGCTCAACCCGCGGGAGGGGATCGTATGGCTACACCTTC. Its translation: CASSTRGRGSYGYTF.

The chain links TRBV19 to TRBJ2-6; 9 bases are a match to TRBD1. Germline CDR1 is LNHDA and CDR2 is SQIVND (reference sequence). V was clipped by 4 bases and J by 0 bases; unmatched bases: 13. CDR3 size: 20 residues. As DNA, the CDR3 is TGTGCCAGTAGTACCCGAATGGGACAGGGCTTCTACTCTGGGGCCAACGTCCTGACTTTC. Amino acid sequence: CASSTRMGQGFYSGANVLTF.

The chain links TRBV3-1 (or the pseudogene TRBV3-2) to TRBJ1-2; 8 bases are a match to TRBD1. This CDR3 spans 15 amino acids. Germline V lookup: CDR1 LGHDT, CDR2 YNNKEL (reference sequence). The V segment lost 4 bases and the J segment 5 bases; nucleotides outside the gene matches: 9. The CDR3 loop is CASSPLGQAVYGYTF. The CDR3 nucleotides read TGTGCCAGCAGCCCTTTGGGACAGGCGGTTTATGGCTACACCTTC.

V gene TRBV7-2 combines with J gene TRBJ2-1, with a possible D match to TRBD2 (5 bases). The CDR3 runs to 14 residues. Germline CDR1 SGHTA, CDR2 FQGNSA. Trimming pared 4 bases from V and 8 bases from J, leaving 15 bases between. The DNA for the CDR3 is TGTGCCAGCAGCTCGAGGAGGACGTCCGATGAGCAGTTCTTC. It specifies CASSSRRTSDEQFF. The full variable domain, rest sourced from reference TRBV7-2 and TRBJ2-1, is GAGVSQSPSNKVTEKGKDVELRCDPISGHTALYWYRQSLGQGLEFLIYFQGNSAPDKSGLPSDRFSAERTGGSVSTLTIQRTQQEDSAVYLCASSSRRTSDEQFFGPGTRLTVL.

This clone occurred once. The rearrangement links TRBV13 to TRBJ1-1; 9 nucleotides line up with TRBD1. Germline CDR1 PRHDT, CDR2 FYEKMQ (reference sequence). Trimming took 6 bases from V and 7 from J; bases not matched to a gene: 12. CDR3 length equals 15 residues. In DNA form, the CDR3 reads TGTGCCAGCAGATGGTACGGGACAGGGAACGTTGAAGCTTTCTTT. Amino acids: CASRWYGTGNVEAFF.